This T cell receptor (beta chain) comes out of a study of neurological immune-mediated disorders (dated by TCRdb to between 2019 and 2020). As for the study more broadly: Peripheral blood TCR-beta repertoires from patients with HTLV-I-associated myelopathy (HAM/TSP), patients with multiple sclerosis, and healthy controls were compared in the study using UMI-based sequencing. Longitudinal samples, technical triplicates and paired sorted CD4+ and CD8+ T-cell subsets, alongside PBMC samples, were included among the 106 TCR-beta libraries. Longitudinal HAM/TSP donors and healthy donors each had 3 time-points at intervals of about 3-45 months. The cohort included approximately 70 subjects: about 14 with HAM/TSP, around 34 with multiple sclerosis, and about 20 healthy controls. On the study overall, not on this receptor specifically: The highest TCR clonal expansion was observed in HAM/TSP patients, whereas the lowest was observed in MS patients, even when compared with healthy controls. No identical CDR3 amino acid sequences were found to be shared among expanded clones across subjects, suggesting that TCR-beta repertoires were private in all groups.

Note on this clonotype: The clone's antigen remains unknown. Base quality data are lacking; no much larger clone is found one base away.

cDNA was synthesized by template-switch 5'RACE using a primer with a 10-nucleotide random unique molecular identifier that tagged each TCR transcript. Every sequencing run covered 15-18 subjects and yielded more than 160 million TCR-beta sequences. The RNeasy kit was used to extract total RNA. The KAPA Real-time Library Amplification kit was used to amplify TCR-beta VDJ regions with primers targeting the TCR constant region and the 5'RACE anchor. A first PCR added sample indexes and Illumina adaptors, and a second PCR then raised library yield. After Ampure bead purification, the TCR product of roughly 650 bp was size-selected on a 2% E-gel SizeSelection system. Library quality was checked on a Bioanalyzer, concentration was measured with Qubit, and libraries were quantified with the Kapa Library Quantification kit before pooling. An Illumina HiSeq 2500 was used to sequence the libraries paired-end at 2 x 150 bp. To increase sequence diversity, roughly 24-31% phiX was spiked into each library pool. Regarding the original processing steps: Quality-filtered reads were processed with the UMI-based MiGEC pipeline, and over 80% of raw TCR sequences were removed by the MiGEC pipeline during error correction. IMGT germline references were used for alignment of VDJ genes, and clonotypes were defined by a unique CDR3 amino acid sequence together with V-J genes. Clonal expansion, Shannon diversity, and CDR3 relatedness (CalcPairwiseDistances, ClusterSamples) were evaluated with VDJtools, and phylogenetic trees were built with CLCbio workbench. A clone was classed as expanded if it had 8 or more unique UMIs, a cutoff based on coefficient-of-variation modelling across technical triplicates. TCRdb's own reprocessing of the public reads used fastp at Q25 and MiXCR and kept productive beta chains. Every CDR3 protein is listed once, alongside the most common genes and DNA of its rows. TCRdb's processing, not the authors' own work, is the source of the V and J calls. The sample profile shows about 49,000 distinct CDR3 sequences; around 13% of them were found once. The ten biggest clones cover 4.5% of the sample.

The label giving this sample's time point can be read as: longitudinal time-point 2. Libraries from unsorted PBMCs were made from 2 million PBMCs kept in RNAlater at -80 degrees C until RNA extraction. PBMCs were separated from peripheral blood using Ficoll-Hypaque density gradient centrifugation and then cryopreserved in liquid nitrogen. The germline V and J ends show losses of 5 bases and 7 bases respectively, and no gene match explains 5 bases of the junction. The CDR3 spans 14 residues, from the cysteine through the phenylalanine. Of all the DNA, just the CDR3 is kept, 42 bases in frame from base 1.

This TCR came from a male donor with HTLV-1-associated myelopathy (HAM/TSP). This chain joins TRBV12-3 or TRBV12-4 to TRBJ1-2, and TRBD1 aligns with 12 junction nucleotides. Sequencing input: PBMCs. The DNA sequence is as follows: TGTGCCAGCAGTCCGGGACAGGGGGCCATTGGCTACACCTTC. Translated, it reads CASSPGQGAIGYTF.